This T cell receptor beta chain was captured in a study of blood T cell repertoires in COVID-19. Study-level information: The United States, Italy and Spain were the sources of the acute and convalescent COVID-19 samples. Sample material is recorded as cDNA or gDNA derived from T cells, B-cell-depleted T cells, or PBMCs.

Germline CDR1 reads SGHVS; CDR2 reads FQNEAQ. J gave up 7 bases and V 5 bases, and 16 bases lay outside the gene matches. This CDR3 has 16 residues. In the authors' workflow: Amplifying reference gene primers gave estimates of nucleated cell counts. Here immunoSEQ multiplex PCR was the method, and the copy in TCRdb shows in-frame clones only, minus some. From that table come the V and J calls and clone size; the DNA was used to work out D and trimming. The sample yields tens of thousands of clones, roughly 82% seen once. The sequence was collected from a man aged 50 to 59 with active or convalescent COVID-19. This chain joins TRBV7-8 and TRBJ2-7; 8 nucleotides match TRBD1. Sequenced: peripheral blood. CDR3 amino acids: CASSLGQGSIVWEQYF. The CDR3, as DNA: TGTGCCAGCAGCCTCGGACAGGGAAGTATTGTTTGGGAGCAGTACTTC.